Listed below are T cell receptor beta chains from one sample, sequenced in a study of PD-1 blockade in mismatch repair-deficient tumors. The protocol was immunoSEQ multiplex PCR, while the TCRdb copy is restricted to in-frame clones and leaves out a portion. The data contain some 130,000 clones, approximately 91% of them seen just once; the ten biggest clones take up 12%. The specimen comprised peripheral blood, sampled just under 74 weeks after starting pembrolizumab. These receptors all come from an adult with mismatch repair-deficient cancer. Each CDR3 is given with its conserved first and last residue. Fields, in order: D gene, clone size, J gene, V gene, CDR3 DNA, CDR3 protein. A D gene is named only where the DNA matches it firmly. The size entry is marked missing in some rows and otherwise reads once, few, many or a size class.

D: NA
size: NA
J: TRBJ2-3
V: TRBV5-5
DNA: TGTGCCAGCAGCTTGTATCAGGGAGTGTCGCAGTATTTT
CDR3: CASSLYQGVSQYF

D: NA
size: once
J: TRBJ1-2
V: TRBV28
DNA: TGTGCCAGCACCTCAGGCGGGACACACTATGGCTACACCTTC
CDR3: CASTSGGTHYGYTF

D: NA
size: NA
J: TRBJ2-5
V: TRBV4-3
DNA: TGCGCCAGCAGCCAAGCCAGGAGGGAAGAGACCCAGTACTTC
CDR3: CASSQARREETQYF

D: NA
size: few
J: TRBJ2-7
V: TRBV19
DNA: TGTGCCAGTAGTATGTCGCCTGACAGCTCCTACGAGCAGTACTTC
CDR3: CASSMSPDSSYEQYF

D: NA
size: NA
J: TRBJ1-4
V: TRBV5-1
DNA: TGCGCCAGCAGCACACCCCGGACGGTGACTAATGAAAAACTGTTTTTT
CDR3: CASSTPRTVTNEKLFF

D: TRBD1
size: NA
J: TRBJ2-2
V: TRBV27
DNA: TGTGCCAGCAGTCCCCGAAGGACAGGGACCGGGGAGCTGTTTTTT
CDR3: CASSPRRTGTGELFF

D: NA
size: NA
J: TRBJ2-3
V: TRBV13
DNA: TGTGCCAGCAGCCTCACAGGGGATACGCAGTATTTT
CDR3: CASSLTGDTQYF

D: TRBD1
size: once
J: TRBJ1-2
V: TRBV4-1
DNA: TGCGCCAGCAGCCAAGAGGGCTGGACAGGGGGAAATGGCTACACCTTC
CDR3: CASSQEGWTGGNGYTF

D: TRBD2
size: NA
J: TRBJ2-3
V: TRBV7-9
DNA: TGTGCCAGCAGCCTTCCCTACCTTAGCGGGATCACAGATACGCAGTATTTT
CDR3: CASSLPYLSGITDTQYF

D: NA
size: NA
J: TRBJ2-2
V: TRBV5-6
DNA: TGTGCCAGCAGTTGGGGAACCGGGGAGCTGTTTTTT
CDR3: CASSWGTGELFF

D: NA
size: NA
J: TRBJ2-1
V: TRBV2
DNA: TGTGCCAGCAGGGGTCCAAACCGGGACGGACTCAACAATGAGCAGTTCTTC
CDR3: CASRGPNRDGLNNEQFF

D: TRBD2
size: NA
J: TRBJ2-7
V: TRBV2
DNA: TGTGCCAGCACTCTAGCGGGGGCTCACGGGTGGGACTTC
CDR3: CASTLAGAHGWDF

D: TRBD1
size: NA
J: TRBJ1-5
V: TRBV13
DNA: TGTGCCAGCAGCTTAGGAGGGGACAGAACCTTAAGTCAGCCCCAGCATTTT
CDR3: CASSLGGDRTLSQPQHF

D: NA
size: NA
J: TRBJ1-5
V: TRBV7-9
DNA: TGTGCCAGCAGCCCGGGGCGCGACAATCAGCCCCAGCATTTT
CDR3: CASSPGRDNQPQHF

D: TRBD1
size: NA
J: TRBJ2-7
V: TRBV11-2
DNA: TGTGCCAGCAGCTCCGGGACAGGGGGCTACGAGCAGTACTTC
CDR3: CASSSGTGGYEQYF

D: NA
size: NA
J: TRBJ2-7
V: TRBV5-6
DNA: TGTGCCAGCAGCTTGCTGGACAACTCCTACGAGCAGTACTTC
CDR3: CASSLLDNSYEQYF

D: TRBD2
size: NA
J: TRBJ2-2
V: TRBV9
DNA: TGTGCCAGCAGCGGACGGGTAGCGGGTCCCGGGGAGCTGTTTTTT
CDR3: CASSGRVAGPGELFF

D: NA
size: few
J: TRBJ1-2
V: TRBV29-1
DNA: TGCAGCGTACCCCAGGGGAGAGGCTACACCTTC
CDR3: CSVPQGRGYTF

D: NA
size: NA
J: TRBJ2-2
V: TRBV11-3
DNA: TGTGCCAGCAGCCCCCGCAGAAACACCGGGGAGCTGTTTTTT
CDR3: CASSPRRNTGELFF

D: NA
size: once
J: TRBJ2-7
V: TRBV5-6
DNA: TGTGCCAGCAGCTTGCAACCCTACGAGCAGTACTTC
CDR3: CASSLQPYEQYF

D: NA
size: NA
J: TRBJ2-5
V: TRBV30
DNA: TGTGCCTGGAGTGTACCCCAGCCAAGCCAAGAGACCCAGTACTTC
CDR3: CAWSVPQPSQETQYF

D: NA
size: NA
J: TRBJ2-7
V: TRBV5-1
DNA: NA
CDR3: CASRQYVGDYEQYF

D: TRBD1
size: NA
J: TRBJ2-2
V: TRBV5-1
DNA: TGCGCCAGCAGCTTGGGACAGGGTGTGAGCCCCGGGGAGCTGTTTTTT
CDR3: CASSLGQGVSPGELFF

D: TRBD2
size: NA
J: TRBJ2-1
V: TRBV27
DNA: TGTGCCAGCAGTTCCCTTGGGATAGCGGGAGACAATGAGCAGTTCTTC
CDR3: CASSSLGIAGDNEQFF

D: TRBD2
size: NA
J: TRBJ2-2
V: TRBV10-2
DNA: TGCGCCAGCAGTGAGTCGACTAGCGGGAGTGACACCGGGGAGCTGTTTTTT
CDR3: CASSESTSGSDTGELFF

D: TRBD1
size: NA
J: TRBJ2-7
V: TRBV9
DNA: TGTGCCAGCAGCGTAAAAGGGACAGGAGACATCTCGGAGCAGTACTTC
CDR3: CASSVKGTGDISEQYF

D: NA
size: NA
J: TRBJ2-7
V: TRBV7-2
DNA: TGTGCCAGCAGCTACCTCCAGTTGGAGGGTGTCTACGAGCAGTACTTC
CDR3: CASSYLQLEGVYEQYF

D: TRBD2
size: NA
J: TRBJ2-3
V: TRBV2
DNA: TGTGCCAGCTCGAGGACTAGCGGGGGGAGCACAGATACGCAGTATTTT
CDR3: CASSRTSGGSTDTQYF

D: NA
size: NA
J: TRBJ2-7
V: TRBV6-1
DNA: TGTGCCAGCACCGTTGGGGGTTCCTACGAGCAGTACTTC
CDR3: CASTVGGSYEQYF

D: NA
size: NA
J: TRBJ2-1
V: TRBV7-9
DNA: TGTGCCAGCAGCTTAGAGTTGCGGGACAATGAGCAGTTCTTC
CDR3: CASSLELRDNEQFF

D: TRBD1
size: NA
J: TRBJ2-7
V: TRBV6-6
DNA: TGTGCCAGCAGTTATTCTGGGACAGCCCCCTACGAGCAGTACTTC
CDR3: CASSYSGTAPYEQYF